This T cell receptor beta chain derives from a study of graft-versus-host responses after intestinal transplantation. Background on the study: Uniformly, recipients were administered anti-thymocyte globulin induction with subsequent tacrolimus and steroids for two to three years. Findings and caveats of the study: There were GvH clones found in recipient marrow, and some of them appeared first in ileum or blood. Some patients had graft-donor T cell macrochimerism, and their allografts showed high graft-versus-host to host-versus-graft clonal ratios.

The CDR3 consists of 13 residues. V lost 2 bases to trimming and J lost 2 bases, with 6 bases between them. CDR1 SGHRS and CDR2 YFSETQ come from the germline V gene. Regarding this clone: Its antigen is unknown.

Sequenced by immunoSEQ multiplex PCR; TCRdb stores in-frame clones only, minus some. Among about 82,000 clones listed, less than 95% were seen once. Sequencing used unstimulated CD4+ T cells sorted from spleen or lymph node cells, obtained before transplant. This chain links TRBV5-1 with TRBJ2-3; D is uncertain. The clonotype comes from a human donor who was the organ donor for an intestinal transplant. The CDR3: CASSLTNTDTQYF. CDR3 DNA: TGCGCCAGCAGCTTAACTAACACAGATACGCAGTATTTT. The full variable domain, its missing parts supplied by reference TRBV5-1 and TRBJ2-3, is KAGVTQTPRYLIKTRGQQVTLSCSPISGHRSVSWYQQTPGQGLQFLFEYFSETQRNKGNFPGRFSGRQFSNSRSEMNVSTLELGDSALYLCASSLTNTDTQYFGPGTRLTVL.